This T cell receptor (beta chain) was documented in a study of T cell responses to AZD1222 COVID-19 vaccine. Germline CDR1 SGHRS, CDR2 YFSETQ. V was cut by 3 bases and J by 5 bases, with 20 bases left in between. The CDR3 length is 16 residues. Assay: immunoSEQ multiplex PCR; the TCRdb copy retains only in-frame clones and omits some. The repertoire has about 86,000 clones, more than 70% of them found once; the top ten carry less than 9%. The V gene is TRBV5-1, the J gene TRBJ1-2; maybe TRBD1 (5 bases). The receptor comes from an adult who received the AZD1222 COVID-19 vaccine. The sequencing used peripheral blood, collected 28 days after the second AZD1222 dose. CDR3 bases: TGCGCCAGCAGCTCGATGGTGGGTTCAGGGCGGTATGGCTACACCTTC. Translated, it gives CASSSMVGSGRYGYTF.